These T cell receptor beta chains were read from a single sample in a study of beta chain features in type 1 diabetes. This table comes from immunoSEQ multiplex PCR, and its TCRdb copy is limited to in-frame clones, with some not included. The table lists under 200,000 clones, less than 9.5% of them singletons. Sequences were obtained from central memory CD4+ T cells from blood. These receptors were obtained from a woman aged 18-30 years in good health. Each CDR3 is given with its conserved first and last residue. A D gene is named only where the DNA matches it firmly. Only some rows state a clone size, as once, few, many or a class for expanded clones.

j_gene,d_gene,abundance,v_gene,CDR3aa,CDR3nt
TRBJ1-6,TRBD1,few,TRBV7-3,CASSVAGTGSSPLHF,TGTGCCAGCAGCGTAGCCGGGACAGGGAGTTCACCCCTCCACTTT
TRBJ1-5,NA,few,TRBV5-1,CASSLEATDSNQPQHF,TGCGCCAGCAGCTTGGAGGCGACAGATAGCAATCAGCCCCAGCATTTT
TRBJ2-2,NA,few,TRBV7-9,CASSLGGALGGELFF,TGTGCCAGCAGCTTGGGCGGGGCTCTCGGCGGGGAGCTGTTTTTT
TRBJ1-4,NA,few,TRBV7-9,CASSTMGGSEKLFF,TGTGCCAGCAGTACGATGGGGGGATCTGAAAAACTGTTTTTT
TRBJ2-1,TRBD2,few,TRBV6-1,CASSPEGTNWNEQFF,TGTGCCAGCTCTCCTGAGGGGACTAATTGGAATGAGCAGTTCTTC
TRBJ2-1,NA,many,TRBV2,CASSRPGSRRGEQFF,TGTGCCAGCAGTCGGCCGGGTTCTAGGAGGGGTGAGCAGTTCTTC
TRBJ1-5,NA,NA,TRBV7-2,CASSPRGGQPQHF,TGTGCCAGCAGCCCCCGGGGAGGTCAGCCCCAGCATTTT
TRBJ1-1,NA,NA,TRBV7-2,CASSLAIREEAFF,TGTGCCAGCAGCTTAGCGATTAGGGAGGAGGCTTTCTTT
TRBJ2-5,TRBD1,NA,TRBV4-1,CASSDRDRVPETQYF,TGCGCCAGCAGCGACCGGGACAGGGTCCCAGAGACCCAGTACTTC
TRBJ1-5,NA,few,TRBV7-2,CASQQGRGQPQHF,TGTGCCAGCCAACAGGGTAGGGGTCAGCCCCAGCATTTT
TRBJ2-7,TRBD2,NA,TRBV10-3,CATCPRTSGEQYF,TGTGCCACCTGCCCGAGGACTAGCGGGGAGCAGTACTTC
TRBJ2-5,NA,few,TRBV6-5,CASSYWQGSYETQYF,TGTGCCAGCAGTTACTGGCAGGGATCTTACGAGACCCAGTACTTC
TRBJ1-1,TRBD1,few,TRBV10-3,CAISAGDRGGTEAFF,TGTGCCATCAGTGCCGGGGACAGGGGTGGAACTGAAGCTTTCTTT
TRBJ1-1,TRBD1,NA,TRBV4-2,CASSREGQGNTEAFF,TGTGCCAGCAGCCGAGAGGGACAGGGGAACACTGAAGCTTTCTTT
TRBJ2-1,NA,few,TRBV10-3,CAISESRGRGYNEQFF,TGTGCCATCAGTGAGTCTAGGGGCAGGGGCTACAATGAGCAGTTCTTC
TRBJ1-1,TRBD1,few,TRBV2,CASRRQGPKTEAFF,TGTGCCAGCCGTCGACAGGGCCCTAAAACTGAAGCTTTCTTT
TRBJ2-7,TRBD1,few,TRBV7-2,CASSLVGTGEYEQYF,TGTGCCAGCAGCTTAGTGGGGACAGGGGAGTACGAGCAGTACTTC
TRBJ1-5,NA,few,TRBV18,CASSPAPGLSSNQPQHF,TGTGCCAGCTCACCGGCTCCGGGACTTAGTAGCAATCAGCCCCAGCATTTT